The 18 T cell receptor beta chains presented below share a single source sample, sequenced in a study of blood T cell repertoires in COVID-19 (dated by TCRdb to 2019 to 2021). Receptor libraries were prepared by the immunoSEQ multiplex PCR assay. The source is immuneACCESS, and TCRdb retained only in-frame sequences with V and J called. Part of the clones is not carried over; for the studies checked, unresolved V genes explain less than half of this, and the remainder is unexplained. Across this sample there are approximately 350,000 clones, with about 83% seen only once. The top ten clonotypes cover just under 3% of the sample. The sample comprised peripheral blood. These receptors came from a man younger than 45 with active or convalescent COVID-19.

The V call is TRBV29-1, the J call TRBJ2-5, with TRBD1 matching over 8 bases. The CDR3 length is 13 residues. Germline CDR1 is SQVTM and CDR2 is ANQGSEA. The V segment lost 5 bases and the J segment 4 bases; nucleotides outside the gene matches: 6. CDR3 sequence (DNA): TGCAGCGTTCAGACAGGGGCGGGAGAGACCCAGTACTTC. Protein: CSVQTGAGETQYF.

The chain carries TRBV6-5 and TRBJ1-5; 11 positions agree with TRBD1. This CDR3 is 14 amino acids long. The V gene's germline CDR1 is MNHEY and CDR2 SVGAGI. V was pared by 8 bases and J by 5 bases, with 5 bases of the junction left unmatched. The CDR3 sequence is CASDKGQGDQPQHF. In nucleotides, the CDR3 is TGTGCCAGCGATAAGGGACAGGGGGATCAGCCCCAGCATTTT.

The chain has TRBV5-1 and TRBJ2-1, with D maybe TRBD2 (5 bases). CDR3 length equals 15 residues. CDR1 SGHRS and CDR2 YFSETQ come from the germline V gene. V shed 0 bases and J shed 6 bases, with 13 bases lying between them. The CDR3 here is CASSLEYRGSNEQFF. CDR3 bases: TGCGCCAGCAGCTTGGAATATCGGGGATCCAATGAGCAGTTCTTC.

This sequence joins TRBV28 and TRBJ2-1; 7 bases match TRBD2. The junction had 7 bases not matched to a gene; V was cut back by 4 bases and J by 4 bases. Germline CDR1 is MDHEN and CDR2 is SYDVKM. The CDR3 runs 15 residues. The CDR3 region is CASSSGGEGYNEQFF. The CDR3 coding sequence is TGTGCCAGCAGTTCCGGCGGGGAGGGATACAATGAGCAGTTCTTC.

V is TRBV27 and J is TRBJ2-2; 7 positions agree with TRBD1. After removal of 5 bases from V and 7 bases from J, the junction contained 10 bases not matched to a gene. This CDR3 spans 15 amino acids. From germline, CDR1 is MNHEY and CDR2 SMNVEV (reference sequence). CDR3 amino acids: CASSPSTGLSGELFF. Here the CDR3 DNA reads TGTGCCAGCAGTCCTTCGACAGGGTTGAGCGGGGAGCTGTTTTTT.

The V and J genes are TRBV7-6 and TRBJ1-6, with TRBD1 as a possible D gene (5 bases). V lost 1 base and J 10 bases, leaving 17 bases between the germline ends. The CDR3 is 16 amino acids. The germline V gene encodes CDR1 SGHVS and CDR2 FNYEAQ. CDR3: CASSLGHEMGGSPLHF. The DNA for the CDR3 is TGTGCCAGCAGCTTAGGGCATGAGATGGGGGGATCACCCCTCCACTTT.

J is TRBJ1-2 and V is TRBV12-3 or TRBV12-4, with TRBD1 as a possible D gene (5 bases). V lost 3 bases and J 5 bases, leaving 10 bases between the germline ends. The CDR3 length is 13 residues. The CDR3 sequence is CASSFIREYGYTF. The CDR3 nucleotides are TGTGCCAGCAGTTTCATCAGGGAATATGGCTACACCTTC.

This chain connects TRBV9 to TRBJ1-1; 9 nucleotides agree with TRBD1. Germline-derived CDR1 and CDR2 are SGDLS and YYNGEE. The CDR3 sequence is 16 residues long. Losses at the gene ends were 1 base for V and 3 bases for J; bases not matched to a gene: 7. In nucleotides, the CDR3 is TGTGCCAGCAGCGTAAGACTAGACAGGGGGGACACTGAAGCTTTCTTT. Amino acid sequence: CASSVRLDRGDTEAFF.

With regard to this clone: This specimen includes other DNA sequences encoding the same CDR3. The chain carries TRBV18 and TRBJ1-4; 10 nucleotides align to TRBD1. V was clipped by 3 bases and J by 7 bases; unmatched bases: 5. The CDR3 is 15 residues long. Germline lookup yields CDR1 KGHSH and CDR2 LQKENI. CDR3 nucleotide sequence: TGTGCCAGCTCACCGCGACAGGGGGCCGGTGAAAAACTGTTTTTT. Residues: CASSPRQGAGEKLFF.

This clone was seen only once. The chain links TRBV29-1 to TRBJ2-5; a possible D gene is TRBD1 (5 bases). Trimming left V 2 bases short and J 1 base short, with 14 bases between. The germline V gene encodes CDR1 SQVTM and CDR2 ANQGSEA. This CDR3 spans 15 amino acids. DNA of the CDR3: TGCAGCGTTGAATGGTTGGTAGGGGCCCAAGAGACCCAGTACTTC. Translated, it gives CSVEWLVGAQETQYF. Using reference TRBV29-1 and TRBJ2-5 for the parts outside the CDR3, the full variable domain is SAVISQKPSRDICQRGTSLTIQCQVDSQVTMMFWYRQQPGQSLTLIATANQGSEATYESGFVIDKFPISRPNLTFSTLTVSNMSPEDSSIYLCSVEWLVGAQETQYFGPGTRLLVL.

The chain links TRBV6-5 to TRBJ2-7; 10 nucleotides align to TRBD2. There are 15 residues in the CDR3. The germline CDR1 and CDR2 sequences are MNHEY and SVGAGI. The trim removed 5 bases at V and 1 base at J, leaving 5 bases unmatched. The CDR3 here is CASSLTSGISYEQYF. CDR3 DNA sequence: TGTGCCAGCAGTCTCACTAGCGGGATATCCTACGAGCAGTACTTC.

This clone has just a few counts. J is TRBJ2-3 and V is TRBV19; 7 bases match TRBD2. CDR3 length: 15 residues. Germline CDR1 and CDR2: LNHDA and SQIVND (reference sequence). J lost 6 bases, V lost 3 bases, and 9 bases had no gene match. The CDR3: CASSMGSGKWDTQYF. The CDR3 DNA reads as TGTGCCAGTAGTATGGGAAGCGGGAAGTGGGATACGCAGTATTTT.

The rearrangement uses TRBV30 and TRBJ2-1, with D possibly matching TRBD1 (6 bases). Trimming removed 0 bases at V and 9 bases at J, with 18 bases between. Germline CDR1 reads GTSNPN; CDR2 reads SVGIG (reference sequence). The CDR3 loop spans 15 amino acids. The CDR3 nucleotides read TGTGCCTGGAGTGTACCTCTAGGGGGAACCCCTGAGCAGTTCTTC. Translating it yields CAWSVPLGGTPEQFF.

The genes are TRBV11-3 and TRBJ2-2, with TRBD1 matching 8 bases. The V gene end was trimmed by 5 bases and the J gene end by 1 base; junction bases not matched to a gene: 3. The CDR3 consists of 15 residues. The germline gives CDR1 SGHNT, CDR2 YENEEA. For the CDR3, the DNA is TGTGCCAGCAGCCCACAGGGGGGGAACACCGGGGAGCTGTTTTTT. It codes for CASSPQGGNTGELFF. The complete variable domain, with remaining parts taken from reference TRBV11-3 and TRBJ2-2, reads EAGVVQSPRYKIIEKKQPVAFWCNPISGHNTLYWYLQNLGQGPELLIRYENEEAVDDSQLPKDRFSAERLKGVDSTLKIQPAELGDSAVYLCASSPQGGNTGELFFGEGSRLTVL.

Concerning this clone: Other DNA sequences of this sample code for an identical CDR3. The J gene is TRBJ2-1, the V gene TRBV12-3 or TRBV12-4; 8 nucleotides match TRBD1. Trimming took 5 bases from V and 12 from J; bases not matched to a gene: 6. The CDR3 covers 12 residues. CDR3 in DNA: TGTGCCAGCAGTCGGCAGGGGGCCAGGCAGTTCTTC. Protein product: CASSRQGARQFF.

The CDR3 loop is CASSFGTPYEQYF. The CDR3 DNA follows: TGTGCCAGCAGTTTCGGGACTCCCTACGAGCAGTACTTC. The chain is built from TRBV6-5 and TRBJ2-7; the D gene is possibly TRBD2 (6 bases). CDR1 and CDR2 from the germline V gene are MNHEY and SVGAGI. The CDR3 covers 13 residues. V shed 4 bases and J shed 2 bases, with 9 bases lying between them.

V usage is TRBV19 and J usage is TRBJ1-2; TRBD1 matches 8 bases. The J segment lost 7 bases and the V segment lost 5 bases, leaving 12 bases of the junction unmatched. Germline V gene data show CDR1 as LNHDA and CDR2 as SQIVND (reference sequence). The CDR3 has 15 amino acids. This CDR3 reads CASSPQTGEGVGYTF. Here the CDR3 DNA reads TGTGCCAGTAGTCCGCAGACAGGGGAGGGCGTTGGCTACACCTTC.

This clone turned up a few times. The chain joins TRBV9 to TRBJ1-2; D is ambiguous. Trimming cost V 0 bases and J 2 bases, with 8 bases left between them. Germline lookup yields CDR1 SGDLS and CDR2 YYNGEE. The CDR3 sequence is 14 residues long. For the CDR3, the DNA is TGTGCCAGCAGCGTAGTAACAGAGAACTATGGCTACACCTTC. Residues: CASSVVTENYGYTF.